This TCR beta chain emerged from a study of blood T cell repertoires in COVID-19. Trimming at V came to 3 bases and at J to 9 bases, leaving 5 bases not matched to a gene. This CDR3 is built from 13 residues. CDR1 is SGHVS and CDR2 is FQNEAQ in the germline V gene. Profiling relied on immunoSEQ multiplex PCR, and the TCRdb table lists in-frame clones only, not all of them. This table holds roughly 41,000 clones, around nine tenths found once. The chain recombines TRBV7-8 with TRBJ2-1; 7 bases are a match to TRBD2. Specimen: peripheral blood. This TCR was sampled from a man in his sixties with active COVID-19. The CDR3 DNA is TGTGCCAGCAGCTTCAGCGGGATGGGTGAGCAGTTCTTC. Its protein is CASSFSGMGEQFF.